Below are 31 T cell receptor beta chains sequenced from a single sample in a study of PD-1 blockade in classical Hodgkin lymphoma. Every patient relapsed after autologous stem cell transplantation, and brentuximab vedotin exposure varied. Data came from immunoSEQ multiplex PCR; TCRdb stores just in-frame clones and leaves some out. The sample contains about 18,000 clones, just over 85% of which appear only once. The material sequenced was peripheral blood mononuclear cells (PBMCs), taken before the second cycle of nivolumab. These receptors all stem from a human donor with classical Hodgkin lymphoma.

This chain uses TRBV5-5 with TRBJ1-2; D gene ambiguous. Trimming stripped 4 bases from V and 0 bases from J, with 10 bases between. The length of the CDR3 is 14 residues. Germline V gene data show CDR1 as SGHKS and CDR2 as YYEKEE (reference sequence). The CDR3 DNA follows: TGTGCCAGCAGCAACCCCTCCTCTAACTATGGCTACACCTTC. Translated: CASSNPSSNYGYTF.

V gene TRBV7-9 combines with J gene TRBJ1-4; possible D gene TRBD1, 5 bases. This CDR3 has 15 amino acids. Germline V gives CDR1 SEHNR, CDR2 FQNEAQ (reference sequence). The V gene lost 5 bases and the J gene lost 6 bases, with 16 bases spanning the gap. The CDR3 loop reads CASSIDGGTDEKLFF. CDR3 DNA sequence: TGTGCCAGCAGCATTGACGGGGGGACGGATGAAAAACTGTTTTTT.

The genes are TRBV2 and TRBJ1-1, with 7 positions matching TRBD1. The V gene's germline CDR1 is SNHLY and CDR2 FYNNEI. Losses at the gene ends were 6 bases for V and 0 bases for J; bases not matched to a gene: 4. The CDR3 covers 14 residues. The CDR3 region is CASSGGQLNTEAFF. CDR3 in DNA: TGTGCCAGCAGCGGGGGACAGCTGAACACTGAAGCTTTCTTT.

This clone occurred once. The chain has TRBV7-3 and TRBJ1-5, with a possible D match to TRBD1 (5 bases). V lost 5 bases and J lost 4, with 12 bases in between. This CDR3 comprises 14 residues. Germline loops: CDR1 SGHTA, CDR2 FQGTGA. The CDR3 sequence: CASSPGHINQPQHF. Here the CDR3 DNA reads TGTGCCAGCAGCCCAGGACATATTAATCAGCCCCAGCATTTT. The whole variable domain, remainder taken from reference TRBV7-3 and TRBJ1-5, is GAGVSQTPSNKVTEKGKYVELRCDPISGHTALYWYRQSLGQGPEFLIYFQGTGAADDSGLPNDRFFAVRPEGSVSTLKIQRTERGDSAVYLCASSPGHINQPQHFGDGTRLSIL.

The gene calls are TRBV16 and TRBJ2-2; D might be TRBD2 (5 bases). The germline V and J ends were trimmed by 6 bases and 4 bases, with 9 bases remaining between them. The CDR3 sequence is 13 residues long. Per germline, CDR1 KGHSY and CDR2 FQNENV. The CDR3 bases are TGTGCCAGCAGTCTAGGGAGCACCGGGGAGCTGTTTTTT. Amino acid sequence: CASSLGSTGELFF.

V usage is TRBV4-2 and J usage is TRBJ2-2; the match to TRBD2 covers 13 bases. Germline V lookup: CDR1 LGHNA, CDR2 YNFKEQ. There are 16 residues in the CDR3. With V trimmed by 5 bases and J by 9 bases, 9 bases remained unmatched. The DNA of the CDR3 is TGTGCCAGCAGCATCACTAGCGGGGGGGCCCTCCGGGAGCTGTTTTTT. Its protein is CASSITSGGALRELFF.

The chain couples TRBV27 to TRBJ2-2, with 11 positions matching TRBD2. Per the germline V gene, CDR1 is MNHEY and CDR2 is SMNVEV (reference sequence). The CDR3 is made up of 15 amino acids. Trimming cost V 5 bases and J 6 bases; bases outside gene matches: 5. For the CDR3, the DNA is TGTGCCAGCAGTCCCCGACTAGCGGGGCCCGGGGAGCTGTTTTTT. This translates into CASSPRLAGPGELFF.

V usage is TRBV2 and J usage is TRBJ2-5; D gene uncertain. The CDR3 is 12 residues long. Germline assignment: CDR1 SNHLY and CDR2 FYNNEI. Trimming left V 5 bases short and J 5 bases short, with 9 bases between. CDR3 bases: TGTGCCAGCAGTAACAGCAGGGAGACCCAGTACTTC. Protein product: CASSNSRETQYF.

The V call is TRBV9, the J call TRBJ2-1; 11 nucleotides align to TRBD2. V dropped 2 bases and J dropped 5; count of bases not matched to a gene: 12. CDR1 is SGDLS and CDR2 is YYNGEE in the germline V gene. There are 18 residues in the CDR3. The DNA for the CDR3 is TGTGCCAGCAGCGTGGGTGCACTAGCGGGGGTGCAAAACAATGAGCAGTTCTTC. Amino acids: CASSVGALAGVQNNEQFF.

This clone showed up just once. The chain uses TRBV7-9 and TRBJ2-6, with D possibly matching TRBD1 (6 bases). Trimming left V 1 base short and J 2 bases short, with 6 bases between. Per germline, CDR1 SEHNR and CDR2 FQNEAQ (reference sequence). This CDR3 comprises 15 residues. CDR3 DNA: TGTGCCAGCAGCTTAGAGGGGGCTGGGGCCAACGTCCTGACTTTC. Its translation: CASSLEGAGANVLTF.

The gene calls are TRBV25-1 and TRBJ2-4, with D unresolved. Germline assignment: CDR1 MGHDK and CDR2 SYGVNS. The CDR3 spans 13 residues. Trimming cost V 3 bases and J 6 bases, with 9 bases left between them. This CDR3 is CASSDGSRNIQYF. The CDR3 DNA reads as TGTGCCAGCAGTGATGGCAGCCGAAACATTCAGTACTTC.

This clone was recorded only once. The chain employs TRBV5-5 and TRBJ2-7; D perhaps matches TRBD2 (7 bases). The CDR3 consists of 17 residues. Per the germline V gene, CDR1 is SGHKS and CDR2 is YYEKEE (reference sequence). Trimming removed 0 bases at V and 2 bases at J, with 18 bases between. In DNA, the CDR3 is TGTGCCAGCAGCTTGGCAGCTGGGGGGGACACACCCTACGAGCAGTACTTC. It codes for CASSLAAGGDTPYEQYF.

The rearrangement joins TRBV4-2 to TRBJ2-7; D may be TRBD1 (5 bases). This CDR3 region has 14 residues. V lost 2 bases and J lost 2, with 10 bases in between. Germline loops: CDR1 LGHNA, CDR2 YNFKEQ. CDR3: CASSQQAGPYEQYF. The CDR3 nucleotides read TGTGCCAGCAGCCAACAGGCAGGGCCCTACGAGCAGTACTTC.

Points on this clone: The sample carries other DNA sequences with the same CDR3. The CDR3 DNA reads TGTGCCAGCAGCTTAGCGAGCGGGGTCACAGATACGCAGTATTTT. Translated: CASSLASGVTDTQYF. This sequence joins TRBV7-9 and TRBJ2-3; 7 bases agree with TRBD2. This CDR3 has 15 amino acids. V trimming: 0 bases; J trimming: 2 bases; junction bases outside the gene matches: 2. Germline V gene data show CDR1 as SEHNR and CDR2 as FQNEAQ (reference sequence).

This clone was recorded a few times. The chain has TRBV5-1 and TRBJ1-3; D is ambiguous. CDR3 length: 16 residues. Germline CDR1 reads SGHRS; CDR2 reads YFSETQ. Trimming pared 0 bases from V and 4 bases from J, leaving 14 bases between. CDR3 residues: CASSLGPVGGGNTIYF. In DNA form, the CDR3 reads TGCGCCAGCAGCTTGGGGCCGGTTGGCGGAGGAAACACCATATATTTT.

The gene calls are TRBV11-2 and TRBJ1-4; D perhaps matches TRBD1 (5 bases). V lost 5 bases, J lost 0 bases, and 16 bases lay in between. Germline CDR1 reads SGHAT; CDR2 reads FQNNGV. The CDR3 spans 17 residues. CDR3 sequence reads: CASSPRVWTTTNEKLFF. For the CDR3, the DNA is TGTGCCAGCAGCCCGAGGGTCTGGACAACAACTAATGAAAAACTGTTTTTT.

The chain has TRBV6-1 and TRBJ2-7; 9 bases align to TRBD1. The CDR3 spans 15 residues. CDR1 and CDR2 from the germline V gene are MNHNS and SASEGT. Unmatched junction bases numbered 9, after V lost 7 bases and J lost 2 bases. As DNA, the CDR3 is TGTGCCAGCAACCTTATCAGGACAGGGGCCTACGAGCAGTACTTC. This codes for CASNLIRTGAYEQYF.

The rearrangement links TRBV11-2 to TRBJ2-3; D may be TRBD1 (5 bases). Trimming removed 4 bases from V and 8 bases from J, with 13 bases in between. The CDR3 length is 13 residues. CDR1 and CDR2 from the germline V gene are SGHAT and FQNNGV. As DNA, the CDR3 is TGTGCCAGCAGCTCATCAGGGTCCGGTACGCAGTATTTT. Translated: CASSSSGSGTQYF.

The chain uses TRBV5-1 and TRBJ2-1; TRBD2 aligns across 15 bases. Germline V CDR1 and CDR2: SGHRS, YFSETQ. This CDR3 contains 15 residues. V dropped 6 bases and J dropped 12; count of bases not matched to a gene: 10. The CDR3 is CASTGTSGRPAGQFF. For the CDR3, the DNA is TGCGCCAGCACCGGGACTAGCGGGAGGCCGGCTGGGCAGTTCTTC.

The rearrangement links TRBV15 to TRBJ2-7; 9 bases agree with TRBD1. The germline CDR1 and CDR2 sequences are LNHNV and YYDKDF (reference sequence). V shed 1 base and J 5 bases; nucleotides not matched to a gene: 6. The CDR3 consists of 15 residues. This chain's CDR3 is CATSRGQGGKDEQYF. CDR3 coding DNA: TGTGCCACCAGCAGAGGACAGGGGGGTAAGGACGAGCAGTACTTC.

The J gene is TRBJ2-3, the V gene TRBV5-1; D not certain. Germline CDR1 and CDR2: SGHRS and YFSETQ. This CDR3 region has 13 residues. Trimming took off 0 bases at V and 0 bases at J, with 2 bases between the two ends. In DNA, the CDR3 is TGCGCCAGCAGCTTGGTGAGCACAGATACGCAGTATTTT. It translates to CASSLVSTDTQYF.

The V and J genes are TRBV19 and TRBJ1-4; 7 positions agree with TRBD1. The V and J ends lost 5 bases and 4 bases, in that order; junction bases with no gene match: 7. This CDR3 region has 15 residues. Germline V CDR1 and CDR2: LNHDA, SQIVND (reference sequence). Written as DNA, the CDR3 is TGTGCCAGTAGTCTCCAGGGGGTCGGTAATGAAAAACTGTTTTTT. Its translation: CASSLQGVGNEKLFF.

This sequence joins TRBV5-1 and TRBJ1-1, with 7 bases matching TRBD1. Trimming cost V 1 base and J 6 bases; bases outside gene matches: 9. The CDR3 is 15 residues long. The germline V gene has CDR1 SGHRS and CDR2 YFSETQ. CDR3 in amino acids: CASSLFGQASAEAFF. CDR3 bases: TGCGCCAGCAGCTTGTTCGGACAGGCGTCGGCTGAAGCTTTCTTT.

V gene TRBV5-6 combines with J gene TRBJ2-7, with TRBD1 matching over 9 bases. In germline, CDR1 is SGHDT, CDR2 YYEEEE. Trimming at V came to 2 bases and at J to 5 bases, leaving 8 bases not matched to a gene. There are 15 residues in the CDR3. CDR3 protein: CASSFEGQGWDEQYF. In nucleotides, the CDR3 is TGTGCCAGCAGCTTTGAAGGACAGGGGTGGGACGAGCAGTACTTC.

The V call is TRBV5-4, the J call TRBJ2-7; 10 positions agree with TRBD2. Germline V gene lookup returns CDR1 SGHNT and CDR2 YYREEE (reference sequence). This CDR3 has 15 residues. V trimming: 0 bases; J trimming: 2 bases; junction bases outside the gene matches: 2. Here the CDR3 DNA reads TGTGCCAGCAGCTTGGAAGCGGGGGGGGCCTACGAGCAGTACTTC. It is translated as CASSLEAGGAYEQYF. The full variable domain, in which reference TRBV5-4 and TRBJ2-7 provide the parts outside the CDR3, is ETGVTQSPTHLIKTRGQQVTLRCSSQSGHNTVSWYQQALGQGPQFIFQYYREEENGRGNFPPRFSGLQFPNYSSELNVNALELDDSALYLCASSLEAGGAYEQYFGPGTRLTVT.

The J gene is TRBJ1-2, the V gene TRBV5-6; TRBD1 aligns across 8 bases. Per germline, CDR1 SGHDT and CDR2 YYEEEE. The CDR3 contains 14 residues. Trimming removed 2 bases from V and 7 bases from J; junction bases left unmatched: 7. Written as DNA, the CDR3 is TGTGCCAGCAGCTTTGACAGGGGAGCCGGTGGCTACACCTTC. Its protein product is CASSFDRGAGGYTF.

The chain employs TRBV4-3 and TRBJ1-4; D is unclear. The ends were cut back, 0 bases at V and 0 bases at J, with 5 bases in the middle. Per germline, CDR1 LGHNA and CDR2 YSLEER. There are 15 residues in the CDR3. DNA of the CDR3: TGCGCCAGCAGCCAAGATCGTGCAACTAATGAAAAACTGTTTTTT. Amino acids: CASSQDRATNEKLFF.

The chain couples TRBV5-1 to TRBJ2-3; TRBD2 matches at 11 bases. Germline assignment: CDR1 SGHRS and CDR2 YFSETQ. The CDR3 is 16 amino acids. With V trimmed by 3 bases and J by 4 bases, 7 bases remained unmatched. CDR3 in amino acids: CASSSFLAGGADTQYF. CDR3 coding DNA: TGCGCCAGCAGCTCCTTCCTAGCGGGGGGCGCAGATACGCAGTATTTT.

This clone was detected only once. The genes are TRBV2 and TRBJ2-5; 7 bases map to TRBD2. Germline V gives CDR1 SNHLY, CDR2 FYNNEI. Trimming removed 5 bases from V and 4 bases from J; junction bases left unmatched: 10. CDR3 length: 15 amino acids. For the CDR3, the DNA is TGTGCCAGCAGTTCGTCTGGAGGACTAGTAGAGACCCAGTACTTC. Translation: CASSSSGGLVETQYF.

CDR3 sequence: CASSKGQGGGYTF. In DNA form, the CDR3 reads TGTGCCAGCAGCAAGGGACAGGGGGGCGGCTACACCTTC. This chain links TRBV7-9 with TRBJ1-2, with TRBD1 matching over 11 bases. The germline gives CDR1 SEHNR, CDR2 FQNEAQ (reference sequence). CDR3 size: 13 residues. The trim removed 5 bases at V and 8 bases at J, leaving 4 bases unmatched. Together with reference TRBV7-9 and TRBJ1-2, the CDR3 gives the full variable domain: DTGVSQNPRHKITKRGQNVTFRCDPISEHNRLYWYRQTLGQGPEFLTYFQNEAQLEKSRLLSDRFSAERPKGSFSTLEIQRTEQGDSAMYLCASSKGQGGGYTFGSGTRLTVV.

The chain recombines TRBV7-9 with TRBJ1-2; 9 bases align to TRBD1. The CDR3 spans 15 residues. CDR1 is SEHNR, CDR2 FQNEAQ, per germline (reference sequence). V lost 5 bases, J lost 1 base, and 5 bases stayed unmatched. The CDR3 DNA reads TGTGCCAGCAGCGACAGGGGGTTGGGTAACTATGGCTACACCTTC. Encoded protein: CASSDRGLGNYGYTF.